This TCR beta chain is from a study of human T cells and chemical hapten exposure. Across the whole study: The upper back received 0.01% DPC by patch testing, with results read at 6 days.

Documented time point: pre-sensitization, week 0. Treatment defined: therapeutic diphenylcyclopropenone sensitization with weekly scalp DPC. Extraction of total RNA was performed on unfractionated whole blood. TCRdb itself ran the RACE reads through MiXCR, one entry per CDR3 protein. The sample has about 52,000 distinct CDR3 sequences, 8.5% to 10% seen once. Points on this clonotype: The final CDR3 position lacks the conserved phenylalanine or tryptophan, pointing to a likely read error. Because the CDR3's place on the DNA is in doubt, the DNA is left out and the CDR3 is given as listed by TCRdb.

Sequencing used whole blood, obtained in connection with sensitization to the hapten diphenylcyclopropenone (DPC). This sequence was found in a woman younger than 45 with alopecia areata. Some clones in this sample may be carry-over from other donors' samples.

CDR3 residues: CASRKDTGS. The J gene is TRBJ2-7, the V gene TRBV5-1; TRBD1 is the table's D call and was not checked against the DNA. With termini counted, the CDR3 has 9 amino acids. Per the germline V gene, CDR1 is SGHRS and CDR2 is YFSETQ.